These 29 T cell receptor beta chains were sequenced from one sample in a study of shared clonotypes between healthy human individuals. The table came from immunoSEQ multiplex PCR; TCRdb's copy has only in-frame clones and leaves some out. The table lists millions of clones, about 95% of them singletons. Naivety among CD8 cells was defined by CD45RO negativity and positive CCR7 selection, thereby excluding terminally differentiated effector memory CD45RA+ cells. The sequenced material came from naive CD8+ T cells sorted from blood. The receptor set was obtained from a man aged 18 to 30 in good health.

A note on this clone: This sample also contains other DNA sequences that code for the same CDR3. The CDR3 DNA reads as TGTGCCAGCAGTTCTGACAGGGAGGGGGACACTGAAGCTTTCTTT. Protein: CASSSDREGDTEAFF. This chain connects TRBV6-6 to TRBJ1-1, with 7 positions matching TRBD1. The CDR3 has 15 residues. V was pared by 4 bases and J by 3 bases, with 8 bases of the junction left unmatched. Germline-derived CDR1 and CDR2 are MNHNY and SVGAGI (reference sequence).

V usage is TRBV4-1 and J usage is TRBJ2-7, with TRBD2 matching 9 bases. This CDR3 contains 18 residues. Trimming at V came to 1 base and at J to 7 bases, leaving 17 bases not matched to a gene. Germline V CDR1 and CDR2: MGHRA, YSYEKL. Here the CDR3 reads CASSQGVSIGGRAWEQYF. DNA for the CDR3: TGCGCCAGCAGCCAAGGGGTCTCTATAGGCGGGAGGGCCTGGGAGCAGTACTTC.

The chain combines TRBV2 with TRBJ2-1; D is perhaps TRBD1 (6 bases). Trimming left V 6 bases short and J 7 bases short, with 25 bases between. Germline CDR1 is SNHLY and CDR2 is FYNNEI. This CDR3 comprises 17 residues. CDR3 amino acids: CASSSPVGAHVGNEQFF. CDR3 coding DNA: TGTGCCAGCAGCTCCCCCGTGGGGGCCCACGTGGGGAATGAGCAGTTCTTC.

The chain joins TRBV5-6 to TRBJ2-5, with D possibly matching TRBD1 (5 bases). This CDR3 comprises 15 residues. Trimming removed 4 bases from V and 1 base from J, with 14 bases in between. Germline CDR1 reads SGHDT; CDR2 reads YYEEEE. The CDR3 nucleotides are TGTGCCAGCAGCCCCCAGGGCAACCGCCAAGAGACCCAGTACTTC. It translates to CASSPQGNRQETQYF. Looking up the rest from reference TRBV5-6 and TRBJ2-5 gives the full variable domain: DAGVTQSPTHLIKTRGQQVTLRCSPKSGHDTVSWYQQALGQGPQFIFQYYEEEERQRGNFPDRFSGHQFPNYSSELNVNALLLGDSALYLCASSPQGNRQETQYFGPGTRLLVL.

V usage is TRBV4-2 and J usage is TRBJ2-7, with 8 bases lining up with TRBD2. Germline V gene data show CDR1 as LGHNA and CDR2 as YNFKEQ. CDR3 length: 13 residues. V shed 1 base and J 4 bases; nucleotides not matched to a gene: 0. The CDR3 DNA is TGTGCCAGCAGCCAAGGACTAGCGTACGAGCAGTACTTC. Protein sequence: CASSQGLAYEQYF.

The chain recombines TRBV27 with TRBJ1-5; D not certain. The CDR3 extends over 14 amino acids. CDR1 and CDR2 from the germline V gene are MNHEY and SMNVEV (reference sequence). Trimming took 5 bases from V and 2 from J, leaving 10 bases between them. The CDR3 loop is CASSASNGNQPQHF. CDR3 DNA sequence: TGTGCCAGCAGTGCCAGTAACGGCAATCAGCCCCAGCATTTT.

The chain uses TRBV5-8 and TRBJ1-1, with 9 nucleotides matching TRBD1. Trimming took 4 bases from V and 5 from J; bases not matched to a gene: 6. There are 14 residues in the CDR3. Germline CDR1 is SGHTS and CDR2 is YDEGEE. The CDR3 nucleotides read TGTGCCAGCAGCATCGGACAGGGGTTAACTGAAGCTTTCTTT. It yields the protein CASSIGQGLTEAFF.

V gene TRBV5-4 combines with J gene TRBJ1-1; 11 bases agree with TRBD1. Germline lookup yields CDR1 SGHNT and CDR2 YYREEE (reference sequence). The junction had 3 bases not matched to a gene; V was cut back by 5 bases and J by 6 bases. The CDR3 sequence is 13 residues long. DNA of the CDR3: TGTGCCAGCAGTTGGACAGGGGGCCCTGAAGCTTTCTTT. Its protein is CASSWTGGPEAFF.

This clone appeared once. This chain uses TRBV5-6 with TRBJ1-4; the D gene is possibly TRBD1 (5 bases). V lost 0 bases, J lost 8 bases, and 11 bases lay in between. CDR3 size: 14 residues. Looked up from germline, CDR1 is SGHDT and CDR2 is YYEEEE. CDR3: CASSLGREDEKLFF. In DNA, the CDR3 is TGTGCCAGCAGCTTGGGCAGGGAGGACGAAAAACTGTTTTTT.

In regard to this clone: A clone one base away is much larger, so this may be a read error. The same CDR3 can be traced to other DNA sequences in this sample. The chain links TRBV9 to TRBJ2-7; D is perhaps TRBD1 (5 bases). This CDR3 has 14 amino acids. Trimming stripped 0 bases from V and 4 bases from J, with 11 bases between. Per the germline V gene, CDR1 is SGDLS and CDR2 is YYNGEE. The CDR3 sequence is CASSVGGGTYEQYF. For the CDR3, the DNA is TGTGCCAGCAGCGTAGGGGGCGGAACATACGAGCAGTACTTC.

The J gene is TRBJ2-7, the V gene TRBV4-3; 7 bases are a match to TRBD1. Germline V gene sequence: CDR1 LGHNA, CDR2 YSLEER. V lost 4 bases to trimming and J lost 3 bases; unmatched junction nucleotides: 12. The CDR3 is 16 residues long. CDR3 residues: CASSPPPGQRDYEQYF. The CDR3 bases are TGCGCCAGCAGCCCGCCGCCGGGACAGCGAGACTACGAGCAGTACTTC.

This clone came up a few times. This chain uses TRBV19 with TRBJ1-1; D gene unclear. This CDR3 region has 14 residues. Germline V gene sequence: CDR1 LNHDA, CDR2 SQIVND (reference sequence). Trimming took 3 bases from V and 5 from J, leaving 13 bases between them. CDR3 region: CASSMGIVKTEAFF. CDR3 coding DNA: TGTGCCAGTAGTATGGGAATCGTTAAGACTGAAGCTTTCTTT.

The rearrangement uses TRBV2 and TRBJ1-5; TRBD1 is a possible D gene (6 bases). Germline CDR1 reads SNHLY; CDR2 reads FYNNEI. V lost 6 bases and J lost 5, with 20 bases in between. CDR3 size: 16 residues. CDR3 DNA sequence: TGTGCCAGCAGCGAGCTGGGGGGGCTAATTGATCAGCCCCAGCATTTT. Translated: CASSELGGLIDQPQHF.

The chain links TRBV6-5 to TRBJ2-7; TRBD2 aligns across 8 bases. After removal of 6 bases from V and 3 bases from J, the junction contained 4 bases not matched to a gene. The CDR3 loop spans 13 amino acids. Germline assignment: CDR1 MNHEY and CDR2 SVGAGI. CDR3 residues: CASRIAGNYEQYF. CDR3 coding DNA: TGTGCCAGCAGGATAGCGGGAAACTACGAGCAGTACTTC.

This sequence joins TRBV5-5 and TRBJ1-1; TRBD1 might be the D (6 bases). Trimming cost V 0 bases and J 7 bases, with 13 bases left between them. Germline V lookup: CDR1 SGHKS, CDR2 YYEKEE (reference sequence). This CDR3 spans 14 amino acids. Here the CDR3 reads CASSLVRGTLEAFF. CDR3 in DNA: TGTGCCAGCAGCTTGGTGAGGGGGACACTTGAAGCTTTCTTT.

The chain links TRBV7-2 to TRBJ1-6; D is possibly TRBD1 (5 bases). V lost 10 bases, J lost 6 bases, and 13 bases lay in between. This CDR3 spans 13 amino acids. CDR1 and CDR2 from the germline V gene are SGHTA and FQGNSA. In DNA form, the CDR3 reads TGTGCCACCAGGGTGGACGGTAATTCACCCCTCCACTTT. It specifies CATRVDGNSPLHF.

The rearrangement links TRBV30 to TRBJ1-1; 9 bases are a match to TRBD1. Germline CDR1 reads GTSNPN; CDR2 reads SVGIG (reference sequence). V dropped 4 bases and J dropped 0; count of bases not matched to a gene: 18. This CDR3 contains 19 residues. The CDR3 spells CAWKEGTGSFGILNTEAFF. Here the CDR3 DNA reads TGTGCCTGGAAGGAAGGGACAGGGTCTTTCGGCATATTGAACACTGAAGCTTTCTTT. Supplemented by reference TRBV30 and TRBJ1-1, the full variable domain reads SQTIHQWPATLVQPVGSPLSLECTVEGTSNPNLYWYRQAAGRGLQLLFYSVGIGQISSEVPQNLSASRPQDRQFILSSKKLLLSDSGFYLCAWKEGTGSFGILNTEAFFGQGTRLTVV.

As for this clone: Additional DNA sequences in this sample encode the identical CDR3. V gene TRBV6-6 combines with J gene TRBJ1-1; TRBD1 might be the D (6 bases). The CDR3 is made up of 14 amino acids. CDR1 is MNHNY, CDR2 SVGAGI, per germline (reference sequence). Deletions cut 0 bases from V and 4 bases from J, with 9 bases between. The CDR3 is CASSYSEGVTEAFF. DNA for the CDR3: TGTGCCAGCAGTTACTCGGAGGGGGTCACTGAAGCTTTCTTT.

V is TRBV4-1 and J is TRBJ1-4; TRBD1 is a possible D gene (5 bases). The V and J ends lost 0 bases and 6 bases respectively, with 11 bases between them. Germline V gene sequence: CDR1 MGHRA, CDR2 YSYEKL. The CDR3 runs to 15 residues. The CDR3 sequence: CASSQEQVGDEKLFF. CDR3 sequence (DNA): TGCGCCAGCAGCCAAGAACAGGTGGGGGATGAAAAACTGTTTTTT.

Comment on this clone: Other nucleotide sequences in the sample specify the same CDR3. The V call is TRBV4-3, the J call TRBJ2-3; D might be TRBD2 (6 bases). Looked up from germline, CDR1 is LGHNA and CDR2 is YSLEER. CDR3 length: 14 amino acids. Deletions cut 1 base from V and 3 bases from J, with 8 bases between. CDR3 in DNA: TGCGCCAGCAGCCAAGTGGGGGGAACAGATACGCAGTATTTT. Translating it yields CASSQVGGTDTQYF.

This chain joins TRBV15 and TRBJ2-1, with TRBD2 matching over 8 bases. From germline, CDR1 is LNHNV and CDR2 YYDKDF (reference sequence). This CDR3 region has 14 residues. V lost 8 bases to trimming and J lost 5 bases; unmatched junction nucleotides: 8. The CDR3 here is CATSHGGDNNEQFF. In nucleotides, the CDR3 is TGTGCCACCTCCCACGGGGGGGATAACAATGAGCAGTTCTTC.

The chain couples TRBV30 to TRBJ2-7, with D perhaps TRBD2 (6 bases). The CDR3 contains 14 residues. V was shortened by 3 bases and J by 5 bases, with 17 bases between the two germline ends. Germline V lookup: CDR1 GTSNPN, CDR2 SVGIG (reference sequence). CDR3 residues: CAWREPGGGDEQYF. The CDR3 nucleotides read TGTGCCTGGAGGGAACCCGGGGGAGGCGACGAGCAGTACTTC.

Points on this clone: In the same sample, other DNA sequences code for this CDR3. The rearrangement joins TRBV9 to TRBJ2-7; the D is unclear. This CDR3 spans 15 amino acids. V lost 2 bases to trimming and J lost 1 base, with 13 bases between them. CDR1 is SGDLS, CDR2 YYNGEE, per germline. DNA for the CDR3: TGTGCCAGCAGCGTCTCTGGGAATCCGTCCTACGAGCAGTACTTC. Protein sequence: CASSVSGNPSYEQYF.

The chain joins TRBV5-4 to TRBJ2-7; D gene unclear. Per the germline V gene, CDR1 is SGHNT and CDR2 is YYREEE (reference sequence). The V gene lost 1 base and the J gene lost 2 bases, with 7 bases spanning the gap. The CDR3 is 13 residues long. CDR3 loop: CASSLRQTYEQYF. Written as DNA, the CDR3 is TGTGCCAGCAGCTTGAGGCAGACCTACGAGCAGTACTTC.

The V call is TRBV27, the J call TRBJ2-7; 8 nucleotides agree with TRBD1. From germline, CDR1 is MNHEY and CDR2 SMNVEV (reference sequence). V gave up 5 bases and J gave up 3 bases; unmatched junction bases: 6. The CDR3 has 14 amino acids. The CDR3 reads CASSLRQGFYEQYF. Here the CDR3 DNA reads TGTGCCAGCAGTCTCAGACAGGGGTTCTACGAGCAGTACTTC.

The chain carries TRBV7-6 and TRBJ2-3; 7 positions match TRBD2. J gave up 2 bases and V 5 bases, and 7 bases lay outside the gene matches. Germline CDR1 is SGHVS and CDR2 is FNYEAQ. The CDR3 is 15 amino acids. CDR3 sequence reads: CASSPWGGVTDTQYF. DNA of the CDR3: TGTGCCAGCAGCCCCTGGGGGGGAGTCACAGATACGCAGTATTTT. The full variable domain, its missing parts supplied by reference TRBV7-6 and TRBJ2-3, is GAGVSQSPRYKVTKRGQDVALRCDPISGHVSLYWYRQALGQGPEFLTYFNYEAQQDKSGLPNDRFSAERPEGSISTLTIQRTEQRDSAMYRCASSPWGGVTDTQYFGPGTRLTVL.

The rearrangement links TRBV5-1 to TRBJ2-7; 7 positions agree with TRBD1. CDR3 length: 13 residues. V shed 8 bases and J 0 bases; nucleotides not matched to a gene: 5. Germline CDR1 reads SGHRS; CDR2 reads YFSETQ. This CDR3 reads CASTDRASYEQYF. CDR3 sequence (DNA): TGCGCCAGTACTGACAGGGCCTCCTACGAGCAGTACTTC. The entire variable domain, with the rest obtained from reference TRBV5-1 and TRBJ2-7, is as follows: KAGVTQTPRYLIKTRGQQVTLSCSPISGHRSVSWYQQTPGQGLQFLFEYFSETQRNKGNFPGRFSGRQFSNSRSEMNVSTLELGDSALYLCASTDRASYEQYFGPGTRLTVT.

The chain carries TRBV6-5 and TRBJ2-2; D might be TRBD1 or TRBD2, each matching 5 bases. Between the trimmed V and J ends, which lost 0 bases and 4 bases, there was a span of 9 bases. There are 15 residues in the CDR3. Germline CDR1 MNHEY, CDR2 SVGAGI. The CDR3 DNA reads as TGTGCCAGCAGTTACTCTCCAGGGACCACCGGGGAGCTGTTTTTT. This codes for CASSYSPGTTGELFF.

As regards this clone: The sample holds other DNA sequences that translate to the same CDR3. This rearrangement joins TRBV9 to TRBJ2-3; D uncertain. From germline, CDR1 is SGDLS and CDR2 YYNGEE. This CDR3 comprises 12 residues. V dropped 0 bases and J dropped 5 bases, with 4 bases sitting between them. The CDR3 bases are TGTGCCAGCAGCGTAGGAGGAGATACGCAGTATTTT. Its translation is CASSVGGDTQYF.